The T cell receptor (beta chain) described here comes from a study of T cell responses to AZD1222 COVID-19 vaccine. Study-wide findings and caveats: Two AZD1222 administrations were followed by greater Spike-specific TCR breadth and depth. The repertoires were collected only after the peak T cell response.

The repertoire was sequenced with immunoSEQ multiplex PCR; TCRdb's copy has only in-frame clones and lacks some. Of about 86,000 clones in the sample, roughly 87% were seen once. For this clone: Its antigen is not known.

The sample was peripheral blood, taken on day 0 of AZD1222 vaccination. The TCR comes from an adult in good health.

The CDR3, as DNA: TGTGCCAGCAGTGAAGCGCTTGGGGGTTTGAGCAATCAGCCCCAGCATTTT. It is translated as CASSEALGGLSNQPQHF. The gene calls are TRBV2 and TRBJ1-5; D might be TRBD1 (5 bases). CDR3 length equals 17 residues. Trimming left V 0 bases short and J 1 base short, with 13 bases between. Looked up from germline, CDR1 is SNHLY and CDR2 is FYNNEI.